Included here is one TCR beta chain sequence, with context. Its antigen remains unidentified. Multiple V-beta primers and a C-beta primer amplified TCRB from RNA. TCRdb redid the calling of the multiplex PCR reads with MiXCR, one entry per CDR3 protein. The table includes more than 10,000 distinct CDR3 sequences, roughly 70% detected once. This entry is derived from a study of tumor-infiltrating lymphocytes in glioblastoma multiforme. Regarding the study as a whole: TCR plus mutation findings rest on a single glioblastoma patient.

The ends were cut back, 1 base at V and 4 bases at J, with 10 bases in the middle. The CDR3 runs to 15 residues. Germline assignment: CDR1 SGHAT and CDR2 FQDESV (reference sequence). The material sequenced was brain tumor tissue. The chain has TRBV11-1 and TRBJ2-2, with unresolved D. The TCR was taken from a male donor with glioblastoma. The CDR3 is CASSLEKGLTGELFF. Here the CDR3 DNA reads TGTGCCAGCAGCTTAGAGAAAGGGCTCACCGGGGAGCTGTTTTTT.